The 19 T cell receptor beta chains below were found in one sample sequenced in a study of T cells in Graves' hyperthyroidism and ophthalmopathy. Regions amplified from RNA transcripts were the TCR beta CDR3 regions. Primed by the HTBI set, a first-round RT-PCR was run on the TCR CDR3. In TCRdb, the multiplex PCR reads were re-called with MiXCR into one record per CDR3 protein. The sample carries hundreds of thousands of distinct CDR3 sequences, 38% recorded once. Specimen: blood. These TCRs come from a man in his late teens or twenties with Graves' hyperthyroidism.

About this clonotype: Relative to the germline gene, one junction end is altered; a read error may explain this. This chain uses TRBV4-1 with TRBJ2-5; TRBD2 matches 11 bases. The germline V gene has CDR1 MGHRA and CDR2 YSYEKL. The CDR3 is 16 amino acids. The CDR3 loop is CASSQDPGLAEETQYF. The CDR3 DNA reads TGTGCCAGCAGCCAAGATCCGGGACTAGCGGAAGAGACCCAGTACTTC.

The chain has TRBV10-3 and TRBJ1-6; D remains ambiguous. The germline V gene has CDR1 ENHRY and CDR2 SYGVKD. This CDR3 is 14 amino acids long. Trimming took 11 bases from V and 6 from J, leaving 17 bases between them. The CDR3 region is CASLGGRANSPLHF. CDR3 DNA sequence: TGTGCCTCTTTGGGAGGGCGGGCTAATTCACCCCTCCACTTT.

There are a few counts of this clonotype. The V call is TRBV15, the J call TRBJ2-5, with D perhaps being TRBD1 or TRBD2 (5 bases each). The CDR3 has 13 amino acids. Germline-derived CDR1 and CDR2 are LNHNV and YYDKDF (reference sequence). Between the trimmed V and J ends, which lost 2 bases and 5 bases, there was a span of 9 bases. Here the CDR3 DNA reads TGTGCCACCAGCAGACAGGGAGTGGAGACCCAGTACTTC. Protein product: CATSRQGVETQYF.

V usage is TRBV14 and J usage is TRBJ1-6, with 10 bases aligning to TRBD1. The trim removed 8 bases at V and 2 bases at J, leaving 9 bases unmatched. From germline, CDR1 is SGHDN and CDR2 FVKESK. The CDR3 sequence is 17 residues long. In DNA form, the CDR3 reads TGTGCCAGCTCTGGGACAGGGGAGAGAACCTATAATTCACCCCTCCACTTT. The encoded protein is CASSGTGERTYNSPLHF.

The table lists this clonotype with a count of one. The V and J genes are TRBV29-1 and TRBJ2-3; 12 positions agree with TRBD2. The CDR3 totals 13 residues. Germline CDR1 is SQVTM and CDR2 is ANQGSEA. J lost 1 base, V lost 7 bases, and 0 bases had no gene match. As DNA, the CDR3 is TGCAGCGGACTAGCGGGAGGCACAGATACGCAGTATTTT. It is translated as CSGLAGGTDTQYF.

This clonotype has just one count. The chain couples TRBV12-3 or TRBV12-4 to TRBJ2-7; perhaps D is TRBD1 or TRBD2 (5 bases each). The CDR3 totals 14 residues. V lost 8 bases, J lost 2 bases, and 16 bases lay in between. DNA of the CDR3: TGTGCCAGCGGCCTCTGGGGGACCACCTACGAGCAGTACTTC. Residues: CASGLWGTTYEQYF.

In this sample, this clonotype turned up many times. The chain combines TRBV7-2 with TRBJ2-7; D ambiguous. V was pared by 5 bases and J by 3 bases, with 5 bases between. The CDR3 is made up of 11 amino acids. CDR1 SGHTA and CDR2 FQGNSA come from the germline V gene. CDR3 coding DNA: TGTGCCAGCAGCCTACTCTACGAGCAGTACTTC. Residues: CASSLLYEQYF. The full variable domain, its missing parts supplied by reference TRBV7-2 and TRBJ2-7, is GAGVSQSPSNKVTEKGKDVELRCDPISGHTALYWYRQSLGQGLEFLIYFQGNSAPDKSGLPSDRFSAERTGGSVSTLTIQRTQQEDSAVYLCASSLLYEQYFGPGTRLTVT.

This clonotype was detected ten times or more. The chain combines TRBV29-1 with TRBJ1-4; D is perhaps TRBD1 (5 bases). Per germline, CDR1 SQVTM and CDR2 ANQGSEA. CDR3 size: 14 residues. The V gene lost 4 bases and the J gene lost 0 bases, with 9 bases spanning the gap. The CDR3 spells CSVADSATNEKLFF. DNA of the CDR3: TGCAGCGTTGCAGACAGTGCAACTAATGAAAAACTGTTTTTT.

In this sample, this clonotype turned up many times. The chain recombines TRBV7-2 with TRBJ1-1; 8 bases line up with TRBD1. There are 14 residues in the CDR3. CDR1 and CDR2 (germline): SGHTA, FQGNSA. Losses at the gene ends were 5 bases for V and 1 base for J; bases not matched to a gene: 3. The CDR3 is CASSPQGGNTEAFF. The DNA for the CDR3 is TGTGCCAGCAGCCCACAGGGGGGGAACACTGAAGCTTTCTTT.

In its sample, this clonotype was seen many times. The DNA of the CDR3 is TGTGCCAGCAGCGTAAGCTACAGGAGGTCTGGGGCCAACGTCCTGACTTTC. As protein: CASSVSYRRSGANVLTF. V gene TRBV9 combines with J gene TRBJ2-6; tentatively, D is TRBD1 or TRBD2 (5 bases each). The length of the CDR3 is 17 residues. Trimming pared 1 base from V and 1 base from J, leaving 12 bases between. Germline V gene data show CDR1 as SGDLS and CDR2 as YYNGEE.

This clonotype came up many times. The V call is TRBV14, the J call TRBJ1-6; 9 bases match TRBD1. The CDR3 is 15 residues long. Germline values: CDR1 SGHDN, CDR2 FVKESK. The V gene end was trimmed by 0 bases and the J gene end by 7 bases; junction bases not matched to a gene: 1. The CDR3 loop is CASSQEGTGNSPLHF. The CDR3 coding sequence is TGTGCCAGCAGCCAAGAAGGGACAGGGAATTCACCCCTCCACTTT.

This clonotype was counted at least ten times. The DNA of the CDR3 is TGTGCCAGCGTGGCAGGGGTGGACACCGGGGAGCTGTTTTTT. Translating gives CASVAGVDTGELFF. The rearrangement joins TRBV7-9 to TRBJ2-2, with D tentatively TRBD1 (6 bases). The V gene lost 8 bases and the J gene lost 3 bases, with 13 bases spanning the gap. From germline, CDR1 is SEHNR and CDR2 FQNEAQ (reference sequence). The CDR3 is 14 residues long. The whole variable domain, remainder taken from reference TRBV7-9 and TRBJ2-2, is DTGVSQNPRHKITKRGQNVTFRCDPISEHNRLYWYRQTLGQGPEFLTYFQNEAQLEKSRLLSDRFSAERPKGSFSTLEIQRTEQGDSAMYLCASVAGVDTGELFFGEGSRLTVL.

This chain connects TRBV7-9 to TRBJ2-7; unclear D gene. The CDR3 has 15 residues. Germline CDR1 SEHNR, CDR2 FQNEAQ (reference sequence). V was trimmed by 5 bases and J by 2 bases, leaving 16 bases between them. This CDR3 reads CASSQDSLYPYEQYF. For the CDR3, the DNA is TGTGCCAGCAGCCAAGATTCGCTTTATCCCTACGAGCAGTACTTC.

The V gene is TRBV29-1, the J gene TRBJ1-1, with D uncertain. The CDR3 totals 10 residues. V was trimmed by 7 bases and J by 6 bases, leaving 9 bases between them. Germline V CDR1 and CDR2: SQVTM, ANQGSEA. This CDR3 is CSDGQPEAFF. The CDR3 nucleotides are TGCAGCGACGGGCAACCTGAAGCTTTCTTT. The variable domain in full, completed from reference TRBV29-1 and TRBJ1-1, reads SAVISQKPSRDICQRGTSLTIQCQVDSQVTMMFWYRQQPGQSLTLIATANQGSEATYESGFVIDKFPISRPNLTFSTLTVSNMSPEDSSIYLCSDGQPEAFFGQGTRLTVV.

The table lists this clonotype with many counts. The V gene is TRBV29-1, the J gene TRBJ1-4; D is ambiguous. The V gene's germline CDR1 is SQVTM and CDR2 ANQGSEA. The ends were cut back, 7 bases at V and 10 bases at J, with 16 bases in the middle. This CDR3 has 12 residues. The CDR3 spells CSAQMSGVKLFF. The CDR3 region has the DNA TGCAGCGCACAGATGTCGGGTGTAAAACTGTTTTTT.

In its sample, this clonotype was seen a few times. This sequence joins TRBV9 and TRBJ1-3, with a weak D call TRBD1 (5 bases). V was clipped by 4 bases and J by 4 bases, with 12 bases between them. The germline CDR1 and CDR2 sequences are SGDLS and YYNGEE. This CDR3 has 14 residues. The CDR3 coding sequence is TGTGCCAGCAGCAACCCGACAGAAGGAAACACCATATATTTT. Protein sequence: CASSNPTEGNTIYF.

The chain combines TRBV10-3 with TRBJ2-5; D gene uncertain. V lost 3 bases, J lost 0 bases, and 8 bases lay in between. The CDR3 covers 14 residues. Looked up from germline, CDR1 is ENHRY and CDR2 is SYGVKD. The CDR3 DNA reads TGTGCCATCAGTGAAAACACCAACCAAGAGACCCAGTACTTC. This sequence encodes CAISENTNQETQYF.

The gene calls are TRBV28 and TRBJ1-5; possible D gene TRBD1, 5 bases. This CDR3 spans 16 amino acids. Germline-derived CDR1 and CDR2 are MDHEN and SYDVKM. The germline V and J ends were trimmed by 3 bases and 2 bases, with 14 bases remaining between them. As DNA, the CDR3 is TGTGCCAGCAGTTTCCGTTTGCAGGGACGCAATCAGCCCCAGCATTTT. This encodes CASSFRLQGRNQPQHF.

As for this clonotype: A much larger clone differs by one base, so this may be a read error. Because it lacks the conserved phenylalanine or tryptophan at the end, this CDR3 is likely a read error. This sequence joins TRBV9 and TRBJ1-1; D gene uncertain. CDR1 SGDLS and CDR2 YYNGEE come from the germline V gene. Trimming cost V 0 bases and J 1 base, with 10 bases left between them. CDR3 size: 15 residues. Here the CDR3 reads CASSVEEEANTEAFL. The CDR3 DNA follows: TGTGCCAGCAGCGTAGAGGAGGAGGCGAACACTGAAGCTTTCCTT.